The entry below describes one T cell receptor (beta chain). Its antigen is not known. The entry originates in a study of graft-versus-host responses after intestinal transplantation. For the study at large: Recipients had multivisceral, liver-intestinal, or isolated intestinal transplants. The study gave all recipients anti-thymocyte globulin induction, then tacrolimus and steroids for about 3 years. General observations from the study: GvH clonotypes were identified within recipient marrow, with a subset emerging first in ileum or blood. Allograft clonal ratios (graft-versus-host to host-versus-graft) were high in patients who had graft-donor T cell macrochimerism.

The germline gives CDR1 SGDLS, CDR2 YYNGEE. V lost 4 bases and J lost 5; bases outside the gene matches: 9. The CDR3 loop spans 16 amino acids. The protocol was immunoSEQ multiplex PCR, while the TCRdb copy is restricted to in-frame clones and leaves out a portion. The table records tens of thousands of clones, 70% to 90% of them present only once. The TCR originated in a human donor who received an intestinal transplant. The chain is built from TRBV9 and TRBJ2-1, with TRBD1 identical over 10 bases. The sequences come from unstimulated CD8+ T cells sorted from spleen or lymph node cells, collected before intestinal transplant. The CDR3, as DNA: TGTGCCAGCAGCATTCCCCGGGACAGGGGAGACAATGAGCAGTTCTTC. Amino acids: CASSIPRDRGDNEQFF. Based on the CDR3 plus reference TRBV9 and TRBJ2-1, the full variable domain is DSGVTQTPKHLITATGQRVTLRCSPRSGDLSVYWYQQSLDQGLQFLIQYYNGEERAKGNILERFSAQQFPDLHSELNLSSLELGDSALYFCASSIPRDRGDNEQFFGPGTRLTVL.